What follows are 17 T cell receptor beta chains derived from one specimen sequenced in a study of shared clonotypes between healthy human individuals. Repertoires were generated with immunoSEQ multiplex PCR, while TCRdb's copy carries only in-frame clones and drops some. In the table there are millions of clones, just under 95% of which are singletons. Cells designated naive CD8 were CD45RO-negative and were positively selected for CCR7, with terminally differentiated effector memory CD45RA+ cells excluded. Source material: naive CD8+ T cells sorted from blood. These receptors originate from a man in his late teens or twenties in good health.

V and J are TRBV19 and TRBJ1-6, with TRBD1 matching 8 bases. Unmatched junction bases numbered 5, after V lost 3 bases and J lost 7 bases. The germline CDR1 and CDR2 sequences are LNHDA and SQIVND (reference sequence). CDR3 length equals 15 residues. In DNA, the CDR3 is TGTGCCAGTAGTATTTTGACAGGGGCGAATTCACCCCTCCACTTT. Protein sequence: CASSILTGANSPLHF.

This clone was detected only once. The chain is built from TRBV9 and TRBJ2-5; D is perhaps TRBD1 (6 bases). Germline CDR1 and CDR2: SGDLS and YYNGEE. Trimming pared 0 bases from V and 4 bases from J, leaving 10 bases between. The CDR3 spans 14 residues. CDR3 residues: CASSVGQAGETQYF. The CDR3, as DNA: TGTGCCAGCAGCGTAGGACAGGCTGGAGAGACCCAGTACTTC.

In this sample, this clone turned up once. V is TRBV19 and J is TRBJ1-2, with D possibly matching TRBD1 (5 bases). The CDR3 sequence is 13 residues long. Germline loops: CDR1 LNHDA, CDR2 SQIVND (reference sequence). Trimming took off 5 bases at V and 5 bases at J, with 12 bases between the two ends. CDR3 DNA: TGTGCCAGTAGTTCCGGGACGGCATATGGCTACACCTTC. Encoded protein: CASSSGTAYGYTF.

This clone was observed a few times. The chain joins TRBV6-5 to TRBJ1-4; 7 nucleotides match TRBD1. V shed 5 bases and J 4 bases; nucleotides not matched to a gene: 4. The CDR3 totals 14 residues. The germline V gene encodes CDR1 MNHEY and CDR2 SVGAGI. The CDR3 DNA reads TGTGCCAGCAGTCCCAGGGGGTATAATGAAAAACTGTTTTTT. This sequence encodes CASSPRGYNEKLFF.

The gene calls are TRBV6-9 and TRBJ1-3; 7 bases line up with TRBD1. Trimming took 7 bases from V and 7 from J; bases not matched to a gene: 10. Germline loops: CDR1 MNHGY, CDR2 SVAAGI. The CDR3 has 14 residues. The CDR3 nucleotides read TGTGCCAGCACCCCCGACAGGGAATGGAACACCATATATTTT. This gives the protein CASTPDREWNTIYF.

The V and J genes are TRBV7-8 and TRBJ2-1; D ambiguous. Germline lookup yields CDR1 SGHVS and CDR2 FQNEAQ. CDR3 length: 16 amino acids. V dropped 2 bases and J dropped 0 bases, with 11 bases sitting between them. CDR3 loop: CASSLSGYSSYNEQFF. CDR3 nucleotides: TGTGCCAGCAGCTTATCCGGTTATAGCTCCTACAATGAGCAGTTCTTC.

V is TRBV7-3 and J is TRBJ2-3, with D uncertain. V lost 3 bases to trimming and J lost 2 bases, with 9 bases between them. The V gene's germline CDR1 is SGHTA and CDR2 FQGTGA. The CDR3 covers 14 residues. CDR3 loop: CASSLLPNTDTQYF. The DNA for the CDR3 is TGTGCCAGCAGCTTGCTCCCTAACACAGATACGCAGTATTTT.

This rearrangement joins TRBV25-1 to TRBJ2-2, with 7 bases fitting TRBD1. Trimming at V came to 1 base and at J to 4 bases, leaving 9 bases not matched to a gene. The germline CDR1 and CDR2 sequences are MGHDK and SYGVNS. CDR3 length equals 17 residues. CDR3 sequence reads: CASSEFRTGGGTGELFF. DNA for the CDR3: TGTGCCAGCAGTGAATTTCGGACAGGTGGAGGCACCGGGGAGCTGTTTTTT.

This chain connects TRBV7-9 to TRBJ2-7; the D is unclear. Between the trimmed V and J ends, which lost 0 bases and 2 bases, there was a span of 8 bases. The CDR3 runs to 14 residues. In germline, CDR1 is SEHNR, CDR2 FQNEAQ (reference sequence). CDR3: CASSLAGSPYEQYF. Here the CDR3 DNA reads TGTGCCAGCAGCTTAGCGGGCAGCCCCTACGAGCAGTACTTC.

The chain links TRBV27 to TRBJ2-1, with 9 positions matching TRBD1. J gave up 8 bases and V 5 bases, and 10 bases lay outside the gene matches. Germline assignment: CDR1 MNHEY and CDR2 SMNVEV (reference sequence). The CDR3 consists of 15 residues. This chain's CDR3 is CASSPTGTGSDEQFF. Written as DNA, the CDR3 is TGTGCCAGCAGTCCGACCGGGACAGGGTCCGATGAGCAGTTCTTC.

This chain connects TRBV2 to TRBJ2-1, with D possibly matching TRBD1 (5 bases). The CDR3 contains 12 residues. Trimming took off 11 bases at V and 4 bases at J, with 12 bases between the two ends. The V gene's germline CDR1 is SNHLY and CDR2 FYNNEI. The DNA for the CDR3 is TGTGCCTTAAAGGGGCCATACAATGAGCAGTTCTTC. Translation gives CALKGPYNEQFF.

This chain uses TRBV7-8 with TRBJ1-2; D is unclear. V gave up 2 bases and J gave up 8 bases, with 12 bases separating them. There are 13 residues in the CDR3. Germline CDR1 SGHVS, CDR2 FQNEAQ. The CDR3 DNA reads TGTGCCAGCAGCTTACTCAGCAGCGGGGGCTACACCTTC. It is translated as CASSLLSSGGYTF.

V gene TRBV29-1 combines with J gene TRBJ1-1, with D perhaps TRBD1 (5 bases). V was clipped by 7 bases and J by 6 bases, with 12 bases between them. There are 11 residues in the CDR3. Germline V lookup: CDR1 SQVTM, CDR2 ANQGSEA. The CDR3 is CSAGDQSEAFF. Written as DNA, the CDR3 is TGCAGCGCCGGGGACCAATCTGAAGCTTTCTTT.

This clone was seen only once. The V and J genes are TRBV6-5 and TRBJ2-1, with 11 positions matching TRBD2. Germline-derived CDR1 and CDR2 are MNHEY and SVGAGI. The CDR3 is made up of 16 amino acids. The V gene end was trimmed by 4 bases and the J gene end by 0 bases; junction bases not matched to a gene: 2. CDR3 DNA sequence: TGTGCCAGCAGTTTCACTAGCGGGAGCTCCTACAATGAGCAGTTCTTC. Amino acid sequence: CASSFTSGSSYNEQFF.

V usage is TRBV27 and J usage is TRBJ2-7; D is ambiguous. Germline CDR1 MNHEY, CDR2 SMNVEV (reference sequence). Trimming removed 1 base at V and 6 bases at J, with 10 bases between. This CDR3 has 13 amino acids. The CDR3 is CASSLFGFSEQYF. Written as DNA, the CDR3 is TGTGCCAGCAGTTTATTTGGCTTCTCCGAGCAGTACTTC.

The chain links TRBV6-5 to TRBJ2-5; D is possibly TRBD2 (5 bases). The V and J ends lost 1 base and 2 bases respectively, with 11 bases between them. CDR1 is MNHEY and CDR2 is SVGAGI in the germline V gene. The CDR3 has 15 residues. DNA for the CDR3: TGTGCCAGCAGTTACTACGGGAATATGCAAGAGACCCAGTACTTC. As protein: CASSYYGNMQETQYF.

The J gene is TRBJ1-4, the V gene TRBV28, with TRBD1 as a possible D gene (5 bases). The CDR3 runs to 14 residues. CDR1 and CDR2 (germline): MDHEN, SYDVKM. Trimming left V 1 base short and J 6 bases short, with 9 bases between. CDR3 bases: TGTGCCAGCAGTTTATTAAGCAGGGATGAAAAACTGTTTTTT. Translated: CASSLLSRDEKLFF.